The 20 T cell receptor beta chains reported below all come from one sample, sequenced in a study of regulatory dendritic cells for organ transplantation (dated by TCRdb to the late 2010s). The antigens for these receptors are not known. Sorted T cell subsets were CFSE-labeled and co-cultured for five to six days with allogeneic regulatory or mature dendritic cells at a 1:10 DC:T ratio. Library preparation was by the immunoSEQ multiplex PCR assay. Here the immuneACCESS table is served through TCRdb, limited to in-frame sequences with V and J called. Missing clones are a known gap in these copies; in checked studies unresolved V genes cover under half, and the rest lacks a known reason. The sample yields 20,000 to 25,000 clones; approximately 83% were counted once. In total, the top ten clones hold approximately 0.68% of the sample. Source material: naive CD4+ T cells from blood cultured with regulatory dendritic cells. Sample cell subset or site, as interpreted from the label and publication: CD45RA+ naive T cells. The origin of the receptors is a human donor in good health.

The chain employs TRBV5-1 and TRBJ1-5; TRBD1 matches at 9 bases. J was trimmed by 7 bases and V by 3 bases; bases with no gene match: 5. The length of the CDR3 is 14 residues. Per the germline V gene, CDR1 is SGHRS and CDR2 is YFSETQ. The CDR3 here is CASSWGQGGQPQHF. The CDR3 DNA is TGCGCCAGCAGCTGGGGACAGGGCGGACAGCCCCAGCATTTT.

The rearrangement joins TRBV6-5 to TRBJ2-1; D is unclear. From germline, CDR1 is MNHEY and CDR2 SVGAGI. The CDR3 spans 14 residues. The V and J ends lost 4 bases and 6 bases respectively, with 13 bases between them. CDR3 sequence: CASSSRTRANEQFF. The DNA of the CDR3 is TGTGCCAGCAGTTCTCGCACAAGGGCCAATGAGCAGTTCTTC.

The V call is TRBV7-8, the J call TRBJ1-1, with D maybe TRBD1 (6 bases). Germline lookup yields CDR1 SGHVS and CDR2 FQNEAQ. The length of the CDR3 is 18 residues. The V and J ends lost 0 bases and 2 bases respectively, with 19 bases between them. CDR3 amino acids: CASSLALRGEGGNTEAFF. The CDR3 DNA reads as TGTGCCAGCAGCTTAGCGCTTAGGGGTGAAGGGGGTAACACTGAAGCTTTCTTT.

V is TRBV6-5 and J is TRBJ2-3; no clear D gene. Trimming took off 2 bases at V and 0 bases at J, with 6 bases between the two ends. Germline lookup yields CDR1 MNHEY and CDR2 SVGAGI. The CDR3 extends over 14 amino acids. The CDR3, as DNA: TGTGCCAGCAGTTACGGGTTAAGCACAGATACGCAGTATTTT. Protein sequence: CASSYGLSTDTQYF.

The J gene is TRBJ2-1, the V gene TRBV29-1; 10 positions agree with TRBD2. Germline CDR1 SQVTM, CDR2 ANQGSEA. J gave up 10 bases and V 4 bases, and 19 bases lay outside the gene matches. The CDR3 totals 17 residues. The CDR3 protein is CSVVQSIAGGPPSEQFF. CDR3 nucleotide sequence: TGCAGCGTTGTGCAGTCAATAGCGGGAGGACCTCCTTCGGAGCAGTTCTTC.

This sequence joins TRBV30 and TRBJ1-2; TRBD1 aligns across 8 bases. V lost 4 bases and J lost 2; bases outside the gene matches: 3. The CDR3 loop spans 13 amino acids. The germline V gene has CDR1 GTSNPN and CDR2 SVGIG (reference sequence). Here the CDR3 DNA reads TGTGCCTGGACTCGGACAGGGAACTATGGCTACACCTTC. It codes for CAWTRTGNYGYTF.

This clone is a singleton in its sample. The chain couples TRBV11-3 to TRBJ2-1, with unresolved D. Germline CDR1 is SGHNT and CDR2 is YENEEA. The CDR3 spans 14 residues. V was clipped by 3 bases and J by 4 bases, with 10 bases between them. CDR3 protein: CASSFGADYNEQFF. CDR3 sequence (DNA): TGTGCCAGCAGCTTTGGTGCGGATTACAATGAGCAGTTCTTC. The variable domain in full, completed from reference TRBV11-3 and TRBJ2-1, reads EAGVVQSPRYKIIEKKQPVAFWCNPISGHNTLYWYLQNLGQGPELLIRYENEEAVDDSQLPKDRFSAERLKGVDSTLKIQPAELGDSAVYLCASSFGADYNEQFFGPGTRLTVL.

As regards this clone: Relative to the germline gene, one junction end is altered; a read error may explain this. The CDR3 sequence is CSARAGYEQYF. In DNA form, the CDR3 reads TGCAGTGCAAGAGCCGGATACGAGCAGTACTTC. The V gene is TRBV20-1, the J gene TRBJ2-7; D not resolved. The CDR3 extends over 11 amino acids. The germline CDR1 and CDR2 sequences are DFQATT and SNEGSKA (reference sequence).

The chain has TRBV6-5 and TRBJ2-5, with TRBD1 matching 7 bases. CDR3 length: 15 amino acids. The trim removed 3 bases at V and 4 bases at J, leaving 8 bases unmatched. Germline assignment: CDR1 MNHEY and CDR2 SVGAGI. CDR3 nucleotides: TGTGCCAGCAGTTATGACAGGGAACGGGGAGAGACCCAGTACTTC. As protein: CASSYDRERGETQYF.

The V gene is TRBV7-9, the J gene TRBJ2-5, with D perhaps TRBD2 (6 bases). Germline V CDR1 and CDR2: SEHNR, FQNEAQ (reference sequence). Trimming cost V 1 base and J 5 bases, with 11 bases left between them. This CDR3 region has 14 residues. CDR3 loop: CASSLGASGETQYF. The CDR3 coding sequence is TGTGCCAGCAGCTTAGGGGCCAGCGGGGAGACCCAGTACTTC.

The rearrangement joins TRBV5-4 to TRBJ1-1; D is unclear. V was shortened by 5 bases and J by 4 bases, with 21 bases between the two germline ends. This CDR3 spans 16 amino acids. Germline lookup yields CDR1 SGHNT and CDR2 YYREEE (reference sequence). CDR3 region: CASRSAIGSGSTEAFF. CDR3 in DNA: TGTGCCAGCAGGTCAGCCATCGGGTCCGGGAGCACTGAAGCTTTCTTT.

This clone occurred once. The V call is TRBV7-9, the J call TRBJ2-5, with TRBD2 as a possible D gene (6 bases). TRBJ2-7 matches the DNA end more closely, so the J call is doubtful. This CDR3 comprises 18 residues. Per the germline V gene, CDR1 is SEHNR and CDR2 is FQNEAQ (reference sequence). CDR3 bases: TGTGCCAGCGCCGATTGGGGTGGAGGGGATGGTATGTCCTACGAGCAGTACTTC. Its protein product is CASADWGGGDGMSYEQYF.

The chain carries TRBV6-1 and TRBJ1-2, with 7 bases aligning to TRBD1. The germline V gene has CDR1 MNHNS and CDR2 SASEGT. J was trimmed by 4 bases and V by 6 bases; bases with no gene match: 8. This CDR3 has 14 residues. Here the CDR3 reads CASRDTGAGYGYTF. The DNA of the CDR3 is TGTGCCAGCAGAGACACAGGGGCGGGCTATGGCTACACCTTC.

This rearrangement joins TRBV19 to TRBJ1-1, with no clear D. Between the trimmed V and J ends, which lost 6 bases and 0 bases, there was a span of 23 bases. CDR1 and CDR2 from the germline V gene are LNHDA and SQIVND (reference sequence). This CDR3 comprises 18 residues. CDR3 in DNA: TGTGCCAGTAGGAAACCTAGGCTGGAGGAAGGGATGAACACTGAAGCTTTCTTT. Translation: CASRKPRLEEGMNTEAFF.

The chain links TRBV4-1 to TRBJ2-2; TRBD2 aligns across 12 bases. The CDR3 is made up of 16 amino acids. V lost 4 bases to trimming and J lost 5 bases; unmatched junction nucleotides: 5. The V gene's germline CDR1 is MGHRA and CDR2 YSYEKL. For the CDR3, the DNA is TGCGCCAGCAGCCCTAGCGGGGGGGCTTGGACCGGGGAGCTGTTTTTT. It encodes CASSPSGGAWTGELFF.

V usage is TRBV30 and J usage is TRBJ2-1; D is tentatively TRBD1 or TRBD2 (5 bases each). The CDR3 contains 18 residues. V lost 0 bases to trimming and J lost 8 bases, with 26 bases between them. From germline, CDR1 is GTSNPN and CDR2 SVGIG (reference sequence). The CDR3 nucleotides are TGTGCCTGGAGTGTGACCCGAACCCGGGGACGGAGGATCGATGAGCAGTTCTTC. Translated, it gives CAWSVTRTRGRRIDEQFF.

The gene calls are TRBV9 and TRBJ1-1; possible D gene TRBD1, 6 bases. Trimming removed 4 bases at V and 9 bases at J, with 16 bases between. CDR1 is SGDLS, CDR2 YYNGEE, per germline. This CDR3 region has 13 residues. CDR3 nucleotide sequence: TGTGCCAGCAGCTCCCGAGGGGGATTTCAAGCTTTCTTT. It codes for CASSSRGGFQAFF.

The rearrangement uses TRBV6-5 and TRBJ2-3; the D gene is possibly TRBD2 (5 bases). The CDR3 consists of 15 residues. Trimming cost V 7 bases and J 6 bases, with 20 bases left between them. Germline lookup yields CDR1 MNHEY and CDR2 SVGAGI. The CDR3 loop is CASTYRSPRRDTQYF. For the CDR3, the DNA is TGTGCCAGCACCTACCGGAGCCCAAGGAGGGATACGCAGTATTTT.

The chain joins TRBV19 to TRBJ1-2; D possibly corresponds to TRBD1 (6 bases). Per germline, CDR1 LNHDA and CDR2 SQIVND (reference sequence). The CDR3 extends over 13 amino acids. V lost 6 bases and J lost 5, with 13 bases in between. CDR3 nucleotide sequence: TGTGCCAGTAGCGTCGGGACAACATATGGCTACACCTTC. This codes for CASSVGTTYGYTF.

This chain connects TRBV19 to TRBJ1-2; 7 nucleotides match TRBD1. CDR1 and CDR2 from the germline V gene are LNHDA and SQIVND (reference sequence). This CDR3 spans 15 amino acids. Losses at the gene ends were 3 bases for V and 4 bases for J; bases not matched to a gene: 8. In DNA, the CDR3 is TGTGCCAGTAGTATCAGCCGGGACAGTTTCTATGGCTACACCTTC. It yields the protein CASSISRDSFYGYTF.